This T cell receptor (beta chain) was captured by sequencing in a study of vaccination and CD4 T cells after COVID-19. Study-wide background: Spike peptides, overlapping and drawn from SARS-CoV-2, HCoV-NL63, HCoV-OC43 and HCoV-229E, were used to stimulate cells. The control cultures got either a CEFX pool, an HIV-1 Nef pool, or no peptide at all.

Germline assignment: CDR1 MNHEY and CDR2 SVGAGI. V shed 4 bases, J shed 4 bases, and the junction held 9 bases outside the gene matches. The CDR3 is 15 residues long. The treatment here: roughly 10-day PBMC culture with coronavirus spike peptide pools or control peptides (ViraFEST assay). The culture of roughly 2 million PBMCs per well included approximately 9.3 IU/ml IL-2 and about 9.8 ug/ml peptide pools. A word on this clonotype: Antigen unknown.

Researchers used the Oncomine TCR Beta short-read assay to sequence DNA from cultured CD4+ T cells. TCRdb redid the calling of the PCR reads with MiXCR, one entry per CDR3 protein. Among roughly 15,000 distinct CDR3 sequences listed, approximately 60% were seen once. The sample taken for sequencing was CD4+ T cells from blood, cultured in vitro. This receptor was obtained from a human donor who had recovered from COVID-19. The chain employs TRBV6-5 and TRBJ1-2; TRBD1 matches at 7 bases. CDR3 in DNA: TGTGCCAGCAGTTCTGGCGGGCAGGGGGGCTATGGCTACACCTTC. Translating it yields CASSSGGQGGYGYTF.